Presented here are 21 T cell receptor beta chains from one specimen sequenced in a study of T cell changes during pregnancy in multiple sclerosis. Measured with immunoSEQ multiplex PCR; TCRdb has only the in-frame clones, and not every one. The profile shows about 56,000 clones, 90% of them singletons. Sequenced material: peripheral blood, taken in the first trimester of pregnancy. The receptor set was obtained from a female donor in good health, enrolled as a control in a pregnancy study.

J is TRBJ2-7 and V is TRBV7-9; TRBD1 is a possible D gene (5 bases). This CDR3 is 13 amino acids long. Trimming removed 5 bases from V and 3 bases from J, with 11 bases in between. Germline assignment: CDR1 SEHNR and CDR2 FQNEAQ (reference sequence). In nucleotides, the CDR3 is TGTGCCAGCAGCGAAACAGGCAACTACGAGCAGTACTTC. It codes for CASSETGNYEQYF. Together with reference TRBV7-9 and TRBJ2-7, the CDR3 gives the full variable domain: DTGVSQNPRHKITKRGQNVTFRCDPISEHNRLYWYRQTLGQGPEFLTYFQNEAQLEKSRLLSDRFSAERPKGSFSTLEIQRTEQGDSAMYLCASSETGNYEQYFGPGTRLTVT.

The chain uses TRBV27 and TRBJ2-5, with 9 bases identical to TRBD1. V shed 6 bases, J shed 5 bases, and the junction held 7 bases outside the gene matches. CDR3 size: 14 residues. Per germline, CDR1 MNHEY and CDR2 SMNVEV (reference sequence). CDR3 bases: TGTGCCAGCAGCTCACCCGGGACAGGGGAGACCCAGTACTTC. It yields the protein CASSSPGTGETQYF.

The genes are TRBV6-1 and TRBJ2-7; 10 nucleotides match TRBD1. V dropped 8 bases and J dropped 2; count of bases not matched to a gene: 3. CDR3 size: 13 residues. Per the germline V gene, CDR1 is MNHNS and CDR2 is SASEGT. The CDR3 sequence: CASRDRGTYEQYF. The CDR3 nucleotides are TGTGCCAGCCGGGACAGGGGAACCTACGAGCAGTACTTC.

This sequence joins TRBV6-4 and TRBJ2-4; D perhaps matches TRBD2 (5 bases). The CDR3 has 13 residues. V was clipped by 5 bases and J by 7 bases, with 12 bases between them. Per germline, CDR1 MRHNA and CDR2 SNTAGT. Here the CDR3 reads CASSQGPGNIQYF. The DNA for the CDR3 is TGTGCCAGCAGTCAAGGCCCGGGGAACATTCAGTACTTC.

The rearrangement uses TRBV9 and TRBJ2-4, with a tentative D call TRBD1 (6 bases). Between the trimmed V and J ends, which lost 8 bases and 9 bases, there was a span of 15 bases. This CDR3 has 12 residues. CDR1 is SGDLS and CDR2 is YYNGEE in the germline V gene. The CDR3 reads CASSGRGSIQYF. As DNA, the CDR3 is TGTGCCAGTTCCGGTAGGGGGAGCATTCAGTACTTC.

This clone was detected only once. CDR3 DNA: TGTGCCAGCAGTGGAAGGGAGGTCACTGAAGCTTTCTTT. Residues: CASSGREVTEAFF. The V and J genes are TRBV6-1 and TRBJ1-1; D is uncertain. Germline CDR1 MNHNS, CDR2 SASEGT. V lost 4 bases and J lost 4, with 10 bases in between. The CDR3 has 13 residues.

This clone was detected only once. V and J are TRBV6-5 and TRBJ2-1, with D unresolved. CDR1 and CDR2 from the germline V gene are MNHEY and SVGAGI. The CDR3 totals 15 residues. The V end was cut by 2 bases, the J end by 8 bases, with 16 bases between. For the CDR3, the DNA is TGTGCCAGCAGTTACGGTTCTCCCGAGTTCGATGAGCAGTTCTTC. Translating it yields CASSYGSPEFDEQFF.

V and J are TRBV10-3 and TRBJ2-5; 13 bases match TRBD2. The CDR3 covers 17 residues. Germline CDR1 reads ENHRY; CDR2 reads SYGVKD. The junction had 8 bases not matched to a gene; V was cut back by 4 bases and J by 3 bases. The CDR3 reads CAISGTGLAGPEETQYF. CDR3 bases: TGTGCCATCAGTGGGACGGGACTAGCGGGGCCAGAAGAGACCCAGTACTTC.

V usage is TRBV6-6 and J usage is TRBJ1-5, with D possibly TRBD1 on 6 matching bases. V lost 0 bases, J lost 6 bases, and 15 bases lay in between. The CDR3 contains 16 residues. The germline V gene has CDR1 MNHNY and CDR2 SVGAGI (reference sequence). The CDR3 loop is CASSYSPGQRGQPQHF. The CDR3, as DNA: TGTGCCAGCAGTTACTCACCCGGACAGCGTGGTCAGCCCCAGCATTTT.

There are a few counts of this clone. The V call is TRBV2, the J call TRBJ1-2, with 7 bases identical to TRBD1. This CDR3 has 13 residues. After removal of 7 bases from V and 5 bases from J, the junction contained 7 bases not matched to a gene. CDR1 and CDR2 (germline): SNHLY, FYNNEI. The CDR3 sequence is CASTDRAPYGYTF. The CDR3 bases are TGTGCCAGCACCGACAGGGCTCCTTATGGCTACACCTTC.

The rearrangement joins TRBV10-3 to TRBJ2-1; 7 bases match TRBD2. The CDR3 covers 14 residues. CDR1 is ENHRY and CDR2 is SYGVKD in the germline V gene. V trimming: 3 bases; J trimming: 1 base; junction bases outside the gene matches: 0. CDR3 nucleotide sequence: TGTGCCATCAGTGAAGCGGGGTCCTACAATGAGCAGTTCTTC. Amino acids: CAISEAGSYNEQFF.

The V call is TRBV29-1, the J call TRBJ1-2, with D tentatively TRBD1 (5 bases). Trimming pared 2 bases from V and 6 bases from J, leaving 10 bases between. This CDR3 is built from 12 residues. Germline V gene sequence: CDR1 SQVTM, CDR2 ANQGSEA. CDR3 amino acids: CSVERVGDGYTF. The CDR3, as DNA: TGCAGCGTTGAAAGGGTAGGGGATGGCTACACCTTC.

The table lists this clone with a count of one. The chain has TRBV19 and TRBJ2-5; D unclear. The CDR3 is 13 amino acids. Trimming shortened V by 6 bases and J by 2 bases, and 10 bases separated the two germline ends. Per germline, CDR1 LNHDA and CDR2 SQIVND (reference sequence). Here the CDR3 DNA reads TGTGCCAGTAGCACAGTAGTGCAAGAGACCCAGTACTTC. This gives the protein CASSTVVQETQYF.

The chain combines TRBV15 with TRBJ1-6; D remains ambiguous. Per the germline V gene, CDR1 is LNHNV and CDR2 is YYDKDF (reference sequence). The CDR3 is 14 residues long. Deletions cut 5 bases from V and 4 bases from J, with 9 bases between. The CDR3 here is CATSLLQYNSPLHF. CDR3 bases: TGTGCCACCAGCCTTTTACAGTATAATTCACCCCTCCACTTT.

CDR3 nucleotides: TGTGCCAGCACTCCAGGGAATTCGAACACTGAAGCTTTCTTT. This encodes CASTPGNSNTEAFF. This chain joins TRBV2 and TRBJ1-1, with TRBD1 as a possible D gene (5 bases). The CDR3 spans 14 residues. The germline V gene has CDR1 SNHLY and CDR2 FYNNEI. V lost 7 bases and J lost 1, with 13 bases in between.

CDR3 in amino acids: CASSDQGARETQYF. In nucleotides, the CDR3 is TGCGCCAGCAGTGATCAGGGGGCGCGCGAGACCCAGTACTTC. The chain employs TRBV5-1 and TRBJ2-5, with TRBD1 identical over 8 bases. The CDR3 loop spans 14 amino acids. Germline loops: CDR1 SGHRS, CDR2 YFSETQ. V shed 5 bases and J 5 bases; nucleotides not matched to a gene: 8.

This rearrangement joins TRBV19 to TRBJ2-3, with a tentative D call TRBD2 (6 bases). Trimming left V 7 bases short and J 0 bases short, with 8 bases between. CDR1 and CDR2 (germline): LNHDA, SQIVND (reference sequence). This CDR3 contains 13 residues. This chain's CDR3 is CASIGLSTDTQYF. The CDR3 bases are TGTGCCAGTATCGGACTAAGCACAGATACGCAGTATTTT.

In its sample, this clone was seen once. The chain is built from TRBV9 and TRBJ1-3, with D hard to call. V shed 0 bases and J shed 0 bases, with 10 bases lying between them. Germline V gene sequence: CDR1 SGDLS, CDR2 YYNGEE. CDR3 length equals 16 residues. CDR3 DNA sequence: TGTGCCAGCAGCGTAGAGCAGACAAGCTCTGGAAACACCATATATTTT. Translation gives CASSVEQTSSGNTIYF.

The chain uses TRBV5-8 and TRBJ2-7, with TRBD2 identical over 9 bases. The CDR3 length is 17 residues. Trimming removed 2 bases from V and 0 bases from J; junction bases left unmatched: 9. Germline CDR1 and CDR2: SGHTS and YDEGEE. CDR3 in amino acids: CASSLPGLAKSSYEQYF. CDR3 in DNA: TGTGCCAGCAGCTTACCGGGACTAGCAAAAAGCTCCTACGAGCAGTACTTC.

V is TRBV9 and J is TRBJ2-3; D possibly corresponds to TRBD1 (5 bases). Germline V gives CDR1 SGDLS, CDR2 YYNGEE. The CDR3 covers 17 residues. V was cut by 4 bases and J by 3 bases, with 21 bases left in between. Here the CDR3 reads CASSPRDSSRITDTQYF. In DNA, the CDR3 is TGTGCCAGCAGCCCTCGCGACAGTTCCAGGATTACAGATACGCAGTATTTT.

J is TRBJ1-4 and V is TRBV14; the D is unclear. CDR3 size: 15 residues. Germline assignment: CDR1 SGHDN and CDR2 FVKESK. The V end was cut by 1 base, the J end by 8 bases, with 14 bases between. In DNA, the CDR3 is TGTGCCAGCAGCCAAGGGGAAGGGAGAGGAGAAAAACTGTTTTTT. This gives the protein CASSQGEGRGEKLFF. The full variable domain, with the rest looked up from reference TRBV14 and TRBJ1-4, is EAGVTQFPSHSVIEKGQTVTLRCDPISGHDNLYWYRRVMGKEIKFLLHFVKESKQDESGMPNNRFLAERTGGTYSTLKVQPAELEDSGVYFCASSQGEGRGEKLFFGSGTQLSVL.